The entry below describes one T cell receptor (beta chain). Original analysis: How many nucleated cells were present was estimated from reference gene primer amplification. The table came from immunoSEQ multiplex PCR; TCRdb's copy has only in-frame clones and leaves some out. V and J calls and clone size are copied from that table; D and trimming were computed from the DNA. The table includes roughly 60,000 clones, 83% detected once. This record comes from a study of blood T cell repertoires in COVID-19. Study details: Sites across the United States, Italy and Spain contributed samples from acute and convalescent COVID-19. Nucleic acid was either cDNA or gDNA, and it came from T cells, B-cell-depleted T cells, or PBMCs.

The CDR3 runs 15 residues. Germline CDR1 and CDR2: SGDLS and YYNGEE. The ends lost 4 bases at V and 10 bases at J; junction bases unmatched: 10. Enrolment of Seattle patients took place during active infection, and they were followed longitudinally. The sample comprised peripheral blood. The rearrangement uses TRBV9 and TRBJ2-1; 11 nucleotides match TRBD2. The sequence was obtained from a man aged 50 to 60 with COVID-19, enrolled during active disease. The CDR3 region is CASSPRIAGGPEQFF. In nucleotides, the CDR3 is TGTGCCAGCAGCCCCCGTATAGCGGGAGGGCCGGAGCAGTTCTTC. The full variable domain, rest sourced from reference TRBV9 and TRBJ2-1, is DSGVTQTPKHLITATGQRVTLRCSPRSGDLSVYWYQQSLDQGLQFLIQYYNGEERAKGNILERFSAQQFPDLHSELNLSSLELGDSALYFCASSPRIAGGPEQFFGPGTRLTVL.